Following are 13 T cell receptor beta chains from one sample sequenced in a study of CD8+CD57+ T cells in acquired aplastic anemia (dated by TCRdb to the late 2010s). These reads were obtained on an Illumina HiSeq 2000. Profiling of TCR beta VDJ combinations and CDR3 sequences used genomic DNA as the template. TCRdb redid the processing of the public reads, applying fastp at Q25 and MiXCR, and retained in-frame beta chains. Rows with one shared CDR3 protein collapse into an entry with the most common genes and DNA. In this sample the table shows 250,000 or so distinct CDR3 sequences, around 45% of which occur a single time. Of the sample, over 7.5% is held by the ten largest clones. Patients chosen for sequencing had shown expansion of CD8+CD57+ cells by flow cytometry. The sample comprised sorted CD4+, CD8+, or CD8+CD57+ T cells (not recorded which) from PBMCs. All receptors come from a human donor with aplastic anemia.

This clonotype was seen ten or more times. CDR3 sequence: CASSSTDPRLAEFF. For the CDR3, the DNA is TGTGCCAGCAGCTCCACGGACCCGCGACTAGCGGAATTCTTC. The chain couples TRBV7-2 to TRBJ2-1; 9 bases map to TRBD2. After removal of 4 bases from V and 16 bases from J, the junction contained 14 bases not matched to a gene. The CDR3 contains 14 residues. CDR1 and CDR2 (germline): SGHTA, FQGNSA.

This chain links TRBV10-3 with TRBJ1-2; D remains ambiguous. Trimming pared 3 bases from V and 0 bases from J, leaving 11 bases between. Germline V CDR1 and CDR2: ENHRY, SYGVKD. This CDR3 contains 15 residues. CDR3 DNA sequence: TGTGCCATCAGTGAATCGGCGGGAGCTAACTATGGCTACACCTTC. Protein product: CAISESAGANYGYTF.

The gene calls are TRBV13 and TRBJ2-6, with D perhaps given as TRBD1 or TRBD2 (5 bases each). Trimming took off 6 bases at V and 2 bases at J, with 11 bases between the two ends. This CDR3 comprises 15 residues. Germline V gene data show CDR1 as PRHDT and CDR2 as FYEKMQ (reference sequence). The DNA for the CDR3 is TGTGCCAGCAGTGAGGGGCAAACTGGGGCCAACGTCCTGACTTTC. Translating it yields CASSEGQTGANVLTF. Together with reference TRBV13 and TRBJ2-6, the CDR3 gives the full variable domain: AAGVIQSPRHLIKEKRETATLKCYPIPRHDTVYWYQQGPGQDPQFLISFYEKMQSDKGSIPDRFSAQQFSDYHSELNMSSLELGDSALYFCASSEGQTGANVLTFGAGSRLTVL.

In this sample, this clonotype turned up many times. The chain uses TRBV2 and TRBJ1-1, with 8 positions matching TRBD1. This CDR3 spans 16 amino acids. V dropped 2 bases and J dropped 5; count of bases not matched to a gene: 10. Looked up from germline, CDR1 is SNHLY and CDR2 is FYNNEI. This CDR3 reads CASSENIDRGRTEAFF. DNA of the CDR3: TGTGCCAGCAGTGAAAATATCGACAGGGGAAGGACTGAAGCTTTCTTT.

The rearrangement uses TRBV7-8 and TRBJ1-6; unclear D gene. Germline values: CDR1 SGHVS, CDR2 FQNEAQ. Trimming pared 1 base from V and 7 bases from J, leaving 8 bases between. CDR3 size: 14 residues. The CDR3 DNA reads as TGTGCCAGCAGCTTAGTGCAGGCCAATTCACCCCTCCACTTT. Translated, it gives CASSLVQANSPLHF.

The rearrangement links TRBV20-1 to TRBJ1-1; unclear D gene. This CDR3 has 15 residues. Trimming shortened V by 4 bases and J by 6 bases, and 21 bases separated the two germline ends. Germline V gene data show CDR1 as DFQATT and CDR2 as SNEGSKA (reference sequence). The CDR3 DNA follows: TGCAGTGCTAAGTCACCGCAGGTGCCCGGCCCTGAAGCTTTCTTT. Translating gives CSAKSPQVPGPEAFF.

V usage is TRBV20-1 and J usage is TRBJ1-1, with unresolved D. This CDR3 comprises 12 residues. V lost 7 bases, J lost 12 bases, and 21 bases lay in between. Germline CDR1 reads DFQATT; CDR2 reads SNEGSKA (reference sequence). CDR3 amino acids: CSVRRGGNSPFF. The CDR3 region has the DNA TGCAGTGTCAGACGAGGAGGGAACTCCCCTTTCTTT.

This clonotype was detected ten times or more. This chain uses TRBV19 with TRBJ1-4; D is ambiguous. This CDR3 has 10 residues. V lost 4 bases, J lost 8 bases, and 2 bases lay in between. Germline CDR1 LNHDA, CDR2 SQIVND (reference sequence). The CDR3 sequence: CASSSEKLFF. The CDR3 DNA sequence: TGTGCCAGTAGTAGCGAAAAACTGTTTTTT.

On this clonotype: A clone one base away is much larger, so this may be a read error. V and J are TRBV19 and TRBJ1-1; no firm D call. CDR3 size: 16 residues. The V and J ends lost 3 bases and 4 bases respectively, with 18 bases between them. Germline V gene data show CDR1 as LNHDA and CDR2 as SQIVND (reference sequence). CDR3 DNA sequence: TGTGCCAGTAGTATCGCTTTTGGACTGAAGAGCACTGAAGCTTTCTTT. This sequence encodes CASSIAFGLKSTEAFF. Drawing the rest from reference TRBV19 and TRBJ1-1, the complete variable domain is DGGITQSPKYLFRKEGQNVTLSCEQNLNHDAMYWYRQDPGQGLRLIYYSQIVNDFQKGDIAEGYSVSREKKESFPLTVTSAQKNPTAFYLCASSIAFGLKSTEAFFGQGTRLTVV.

In DNA form, the CDR3 reads TGCAGTGCCAGCACCCGGGGAGGTGTAGAATCACCCCTCCACTTT. It codes for CSASTRGGVESPLHF. V and J are TRBV20-1 and TRBJ1-6; D remains unclear. Per the germline V gene, CDR1 is DFQATT and CDR2 is SNEGSKA (reference sequence). The length of the CDR3 is 15 residues. Trimming removed 6 bases at V and 10 bases at J, with 22 bases between.

The CDR3 region has the DNA TGTGCCACCAGCAGAGATCGGGGGGTAAATCAGCCCCAGCATTTT. Encoded protein: CATSRDRGVNQPQHF. The chain recombines TRBV15 with TRBJ1-5, with D maybe TRBD1 (5 bases). Germline V gene lookup returns CDR1 LNHNV and CDR2 YYDKDF (reference sequence). This CDR3 contains 15 residues. The V end lost 0 bases, the J end lost 4 bases, and 10 bases lay between the germline ends.

This clonotype was counted many times. The CDR3 spells CASSPQQSSYEQYF. Written as DNA, the CDR3 is TGCGCCAGCAGCCCACAACAGAGCTCCTACGAGCAGTACTTC. The rearrangement joins TRBV4-3 to TRBJ2-7; D is ambiguous. This CDR3 contains 14 residues. With 4 bases removed from V and 0 bases from J, the gap between germline ends came to 10 bases. Germline-derived CDR1 and CDR2 are LGHNA and YSLEER.

This chain joins TRBV10-3 and TRBJ1-5; the match to TRBD1 covers 7 bases. CDR1 is ENHRY and CDR2 is SYGVKD in the germline V gene. Trimming at V came to 6 bases and at J to 2 bases, leaving 4 bases not matched to a gene. CDR3 length: 14 residues. The CDR3 bases are TGTGCCATCAGGCGGGACAGTGGCAATCAGCCCCAGCATTTT. Residues: CAIRRDSGNQPQHF.